The 27 T cell receptor beta chains below all came from one sample that was sequenced in a study of blood T cell repertoires in COVID-19. Assay used: immunoSEQ multiplex PCR; TCRdb lists only in-frame clones, some missing. The sample holds about 76,000 clones, around three quarters seen once. The sequenced sample was peripheral blood. The receptors here all came from a human donor in a cohort sampled during active COVID-19.

This clone was counted a single time. This chain links TRBV29-1 with TRBJ2-3, with 7 positions matching TRBD1. With 6 bases clipped from V and 0 bases from J, the junction kept 3 bases outside the gene matches. The length of the CDR3 is 13 residues. CDR1 and CDR2 from the germline V gene are SQVTM and ANQGSEA. CDR3 region: CSVETGSTDTQYF. CDR3 sequence (DNA): TGCAGCGTGGAGACAGGGAGCACAGATACGCAGTATTTT.

This clone was observed a single time. The chain employs TRBV6-2 or TRBV6-3 and TRBJ2-6, with D possibly being TRBD2 (6 bases). CDR1 and CDR2 from the germline V gene are MNHEY and SVGEGT. This CDR3 contains 15 residues. With 6 bases removed from V and 4 bases from J, the gap between germline ends came to 13 bases. The CDR3 DNA sequence: TGTGCCAGCAGCCCCGGGGGATGGGGGGCCAACGTCCTGACTTTC. Amino acids: CASSPGGWGANVLTF.

The chain has TRBV11-2 and TRBJ2-7; D perhaps matches TRBD1 (7 bases). The CDR3 has 16 residues. V lost 1 base to trimming and J lost 2 bases, with 15 bases between them. Germline lookup yields CDR1 SGHAT and CDR2 FQNNGV. Here the CDR3 reads CASSLAGGTAAYEQYF. The CDR3 DNA reads TGTGCCAGCAGCTTAGCAGGGGGGACAGCCGCCTACGAGCAGTACTTC.

The chain employs TRBV4-1 and TRBJ2-7, with 9 bases that match TRBD1. After removal of 3 bases from V and 4 bases from J, the junction contained 7 bases not matched to a gene. Germline V gene lookup returns CDR1 MGHRA and CDR2 YSYEKL. The CDR3 length is 15 residues. CDR3 protein: CASSHPTGGMYEQYF. In DNA form, the CDR3 reads TGCGCCAGCAGCCATCCGACAGGGGGTATGTACGAGCAGTACTTC.

The J gene is TRBJ1-5, the V gene TRBV5-1; no firm D call. Germline CDR1 is SGHRS and CDR2 is YFSETQ. This CDR3 region has 16 residues. V was trimmed by 2 bases and J by 0 bases, leaving 12 bases between them. The CDR3 sequence: CASSFTGSYSNQPQHF. The CDR3 bases are TGCGCCAGCAGCTTCACGGGGTCTTATAGCAATCAGCCCCAGCATTTT. The full variable domain, in which reference TRBV5-1 and TRBJ1-5 provide the parts outside the CDR3, is KAGVTQTPRYLIKTRGQQVTLSCSPISGHRSVSWYQQTPGQGLQFLFEYFSETQRNKGNFPGRFSGRQFSNSRSEMNVSTLELGDSALYLCASSFTGSYSNQPQHFGDGTRLSIL.

This clone is a singleton in its sample. The V gene is TRBV5-8, the J gene TRBJ1-2; D unclear. The CDR3 extends over 13 amino acids. Trimming cost V 1 base and J 7 bases, with 11 bases left between them. Looked up from germline, CDR1 is SGHTS and CDR2 is YDEGEE. CDR3 loop: CASSLRGQRGYTF. Written as DNA, the CDR3 is TGTGCCAGCAGCTTGCGAGGGCAGCGTGGCTACACCTTC.

This chain uses TRBV30 with TRBJ2-2; D is ambiguous. The germline V gene encodes CDR1 GTSNPN and CDR2 SVGIG (reference sequence). The V end lost 4 bases, the J end lost 1 base, and 7 bases lay between the germline ends. The length of the CDR3 is 13 residues. Written as DNA, the CDR3 is TGTGCCTGGAATAGCAGGAACACCGGGGAGCTGTTTTTT. It yields the protein CAWNSRNTGELFF.

The rearrangement uses TRBV19 and TRBJ2-1, with D uncertain. V was cut by 2 bases and J by 7 bases, with 18 bases left in between. The CDR3 is made up of 16 amino acids. Germline loops: CDR1 LNHDA, CDR2 SQIVND (reference sequence). The CDR3: CASSIKATVTWNEQFF. The CDR3 nucleotides read TGTGCCAGTAGTATAAAAGCCACCGTTACTTGGAATGAGCAGTTCTTC.

The chain carries TRBV7-2 and TRBJ2-6, with D possibly being TRBD2 (7 bases). Germline V gene data show CDR1 as SGHTA and CDR2 as FQGNSA. This CDR3 region has 18 residues. The ends were cut back, 5 bases at V and 0 bases at J, with 17 bases in the middle. CDR3 nucleotide sequence: TGTGCCAGCAGCCAAACACGGGGGGCGCTCTCTGGGGCCAACGTCCTGACTTTC. As protein: CASSQTRGALSGANVLTF.

This chain links TRBV18 with TRBJ1-6, with 10 bases aligning to TRBD1. The CDR3 is 15 amino acids. J lost 8 bases, V lost 3 bases, and 4 bases had no gene match. The germline CDR1 and CDR2 sequences are KGHSH and LQKENI. Written as DNA, the CDR3 is TGTGCCAGCTCACCGGTGGGGACAGGGGATTCACCCCTCCACTTT. Amino acid sequence: CASSPVGTGDSPLHF.

The chain carries TRBV9 and TRBJ2-7; weak D call: TRBD1 (6 bases). Trimming cost V 6 bases and J 2 bases, with 15 bases left between them. CDR1 is SGDLS, CDR2 YYNGEE, per germline. CDR3 length: 14 residues. The CDR3 sequence is CASTPGHSAYEQYF. The CDR3 nucleotides are TGTGCCAGCACTCCGGGACATTCGGCCTACGAGCAGTACTTC.

This clone showed up just a few times. This chain uses TRBV5-4 with TRBJ1-2; D might be TRBD1 (5 bases). This CDR3 has 16 residues. V was shortened by 4 bases and J by 8 bases, with 24 bases between the two germline ends. CDR1 is SGHNT, CDR2 YYREEE, per germline (reference sequence). Here the CDR3 reads CASSHMMETVLEGYTF. CDR3 sequence (DNA): TGTGCCAGCAGCCACATGATGGAGACAGTCCTCGAGGGCTACACCTTC. The complete variable domain, with remaining parts taken from reference TRBV5-4 and TRBJ1-2, reads ETGVTQSPTHLIKTRGQQVTLRCSSQSGHNTVSWYQQALGQGPQFIFQYYREEENGRGNFPPRFSGLQFPNYSSELNVNALELDDSALYLCASSHMMETVLEGYTFGSGTRLTVV.

The V call is TRBV12-5, the J call TRBJ2-4; D gene unclear. The V end lost 11 bases, the J end lost 5 bases, and 13 bases lay between the germline ends. In germline, CDR1 is LGHNT, CDR2 FRNRAP. The CDR3 contains 12 residues. The DNA of the CDR3 is TGTGCTGATTGCCGTCGGGAAAACATTCAGTACTTC. This codes for CADCRRENIQYF.

This chain joins TRBV7-8 and TRBJ2-7; 12 nucleotides match TRBD1. Germline V CDR1 and CDR2: SGHVS, FQNEAQ. The CDR3 covers 17 residues. Losses at the gene ends were 6 bases for V and 5 bases for J; bases not matched to a gene: 14. CDR3 nucleotide sequence: TGTGCCAGCAGTCGTAATCCGGGACAGGGGGCAAGGGACGAGCAGTACTTC. Residues: CASSRNPGQGARDEQYF.

The chain has TRBV19 and TRBJ1-3; D is perhaps TRBD1 (5 bases). CDR1 is LNHDA and CDR2 is SQIVND in the germline V gene (reference sequence). The CDR3 has 13 residues. V lost 5 bases and J lost 4, with 9 bases in between. CDR3 nucleotide sequence: TGTGCCAGTAGTCGGGGGGACGGAAACACCATATATTTT. This sequence encodes CASSRGDGNTIYF.

The gene calls are TRBV9 and TRBJ1-5, with a weak D call TRBD1 (6 bases). The CDR3 contains 15 residues. With 3 bases removed from V and 1 base from J, the gap between germline ends came to 11 bases. Germline V gene data show CDR1 as SGDLS and CDR2 as YYNGEE. The CDR3 sequence: CASSASQGSNQPQHF. CDR3 sequence (DNA): TGTGCCAGCAGCGCATCGCAGGGGAGCAATCAGCCCCAGCATTTT. Full variable domain (rest looked up from reference TRBV9 and TRBJ1-5): DSGVTQTPKHLITATGQRVTLRCSPRSGDLSVYWYQQSLDQGLQFLIQYYNGEERAKGNILERFSAQQFPDLHSELNLSSLELGDSALYFCASSASQGSNQPQHFGDGTRLSIL.

In its sample, this clone was seen once. The rearrangement uses TRBV10-2 and TRBJ2-7; D uncertain. Trimming shortened V by 0 bases and J by 9 bases, and 9 bases separated the two germline ends. CDR3 size: 12 residues. Germline CDR1 is WSHSY and CDR2 is SAAADI. DNA of the CDR3: TGCGCCAGCAGTGAGTCGAGGATCCCGCAGTACTTC. It codes for CASSESRIPQYF.

The chain has TRBV2 and TRBJ2-5, with D uncertain. This CDR3 region has 12 residues. V was cut by 6 bases and J by 4 bases, with 9 bases left in between. Per the germline V gene, CDR1 is SNHLY and CDR2 is FYNNEI. The CDR3 protein is CASRSNRETQYF. In DNA form, the CDR3 reads TGTGCCAGCAGATCTAACAGAGAGACCCAGTACTTC.

J is TRBJ2-7 and V is TRBV2, with TRBD1 matching over 7 bases. The V segment lost 7 bases and the J segment 3 bases; nucleotides outside the gene matches: 6. The CDR3 spans 13 residues. The germline V gene has CDR1 SNHLY and CDR2 FYNNEI. DNA for the CDR3: TGTGCCAGCATCGGACAGGTTAGCTACGAGCAGTACTTC. As protein: CASIGQVSYEQYF.

The chain couples TRBV7-9 to TRBJ2-1; D may be TRBD2 (6 bases). The V gene's germline CDR1 is SEHNR and CDR2 FQNEAQ (reference sequence). The CDR3 totals 14 residues. Trimming removed 4 bases at V and 7 bases at J, with 14 bases between. The CDR3 DNA reads TGTGCCAGCAGCTACCAAACGGAGGGAAATGAGCAGTTCTTC. This encodes CASSYQTEGNEQFF.

The chain links TRBV30 to TRBJ2-7; 8 bases are a match to TRBD2. There are 14 residues in the CDR3. CDR1 is GTSNPN and CDR2 is SVGIG in the germline V gene (reference sequence). V was pared by 1 base and J by 6 bases, with 8 bases of the junction left unmatched. The CDR3 bases are TGTGCCTGGAGTGGGACAGCCGGGACTAGCGAGCAGTACTTC. It codes for CAWSGTAGTSEQYF. Looking up the rest from reference TRBV30 and TRBJ2-7 gives the full variable domain: SQTIHQWPATLVQPVGSPLSLECTVEGTSNPNLYWYRQAAGRGLQLLFYSVGIGQISSEVPQNLSASRPQDRQFILSSKKLLLSDSGFYLCAWSGTAGTSEQYFGPGTRLTVT.

As to this clone: The germline gene is not matched at one end of the junction; a read error may be the cause. The chain joins TRBV7-7 to TRBJ2-7; D is undetermined. The CDR3 covers 14 residues. CDR1 is SSHAT, CDR2 FNYEAQ, per germline (reference sequence). CDR3 sequence: CASSLNAGSYEQYF. DNA for the CDR3: TGTGCTAGCAGCTTAAACGCAGGCTCCTACGAGCAGTACTTC.

This chain joins TRBV6-1 and TRBJ2-2, with D hard to call. The CDR3 is 14 amino acids. Germline-derived CDR1 and CDR2 are MNHNS and SASEGT. V was shortened by 3 bases and J by 4 bases, with 9 bases between the two germline ends. CDR3 bases: TGTGCCAGCAGTGAGGCTCCCTCCACCGGGGAGCTGTTTTTT. This translates into CASSEAPSTGELFF.

The chain links TRBV19 to TRBJ2-2; D may be TRBD2 (6 bases). V was clipped by 7 bases and J by 2 bases, with 17 bases between them. This CDR3 has 16 residues. Germline V gene data show CDR1 as LNHDA and CDR2 as SQIVND (reference sequence). The chain's CDR3 is CASTSFAGTNTGELFF. The CDR3 nucleotides are TGTGCCAGTACCTCCTTCGCGGGGACCAACACCGGGGAGCTGTTTTTT.

The genes are TRBV6-5 and TRBJ2-7; the D gene is possibly TRBD2 (7 bases). The V gene lost 6 bases and the J gene lost 3 bases, with 18 bases spanning the gap. In germline, CDR1 is MNHEY, CDR2 SVGAGI. The CDR3 contains 15 residues. Here the CDR3 DNA reads TGTGCCAGCAGAAGACAAGGGGGGGGCGACTACGAGCAGTACTTC. It codes for CASRRQGGGDYEQYF.

The chain is built from TRBV19 and TRBJ2-1; 12 bases agree with TRBD2. This CDR3 region has 18 residues. Trimming at V came to 7 bases and at J to 0 bases, leaving 10 bases not matched to a gene. Germline assignment: CDR1 LNHDA and CDR2 SQIVND (reference sequence). In nucleotides, the CDR3 is TGTGCCAGTACCCCGACTAGCGGGAGTCTTATCTCCTACAATGAGCAGTTCTTC. Encoded protein: CASTPTSGSLISYNEQFF.

The rearrangement links TRBV6-2 or TRBV6-3 to TRBJ1-2; D gene uncertain. The CDR3 runs 15 residues. Trimming pared 5 bases from V and 8 bases from J, leaving 21 bases between. Germline V lookup: CDR1 MNHEY, CDR2 SVGEGT. CDR3 region: CASSQWAGGSQGYTF. CDR3 bases: TGTGCCAGCAGTCAGTGGGCTGGTGGGTCTCAAGGCTACACCTTC.